Below are 32 T cell receptor beta chains sequenced from a single sample in a study of radiotherapy plus CTLA-4 blockade in lung cancer (dated by TCRdb to about 2018). The method behind the library was the immunoSEQ multiplex PCR assay. Here the immuneACCESS table is served through TCRdb, limited to in-frame sequences with V and J called. Missing clones are a known gap in these copies; in checked studies unresolved V genes cover under half, and the rest lacks a known reason. Across this sample there are some 32,000 clones, with 65% to 75% seen only once. Under 5% of the sample goes to the ten largest clones. This material consisted of peripheral blood, taken from a patient treated with radiotherapy plus ipilimumab. These receptors originate from a human donor with non-small cell lung cancer who had stable disease on radiotherapy plus ipilimumab.

The gene calls are TRBV10-1 and TRBJ2-1; a possible D gene is TRBD2 (5 bases). V was trimmed by 3 bases and J by 5 bases, leaving 5 bases between them. Germline loops: CDR1 WNHNN, CDR2 SYGVQD (reference sequence). The CDR3 consists of 12 residues. The CDR3 loop is CASSDGNNEQFF. The CDR3 nucleotides read TGCGCCAGCAGTGACGGGAACAATGAGCAGTTCTTC.

The chain recombines TRBV7-6 with TRBJ1-3; 9 bases match TRBD1. The ends lost 3 bases at V and 0 bases at J; junction bases unmatched: 6. There are 17 residues in the CDR3. Germline V lookup: CDR1 SGHVS, CDR2 FNYEAQ. This chain's CDR3 is CASSLGQGIGSGNTIYF. Written as DNA, the CDR3 is TGTGCCAGCAGCTTGGGACAGGGTATAGGCTCTGGAAACACCATATATTTT.

This rearrangement joins TRBV2 to TRBJ2-3; 10 nucleotides line up with TRBD1. Germline V gives CDR1 SNHLY, CDR2 FYNNEI. CDR3 length: 16 amino acids. J was trimmed by 3 bases and V by 6 bases; bases with no gene match: 9. CDR3 loop: CASRDRDRGGTDTQYF. The CDR3 DNA reads TGTGCCAGCAGAGACCGGGACAGGGGCGGGACAGATACGCAGTATTTT.

The gene calls are TRBV7-8 and TRBJ1-2, with 8 bases identical to TRBD1. V lost 1 base, J lost 3 bases, and 4 bases stayed unmatched. This CDR3 spans 15 amino acids. Germline V gives CDR1 SGHVS, CDR2 FQNEAQ. The DNA of the CDR3 is TGTGCCAGCAGCTTAGGACAGGGGAGGGACTATGGCTACACCTTC. Protein: CASSLGQGRDYGYTF.

V gene TRBV5-4 combines with J gene TRBJ1-1; 7 bases are a match to TRBD1. The CDR3 runs to 14 residues. With V trimmed by 5 bases and J by 5 bases, 9 bases remained unmatched. Germline lookup yields CDR1 SGHNT and CDR2 YYREEE (reference sequence). The DNA for the CDR3 is TGTGCCAGCAGTTTACAGGGGTCGAGGACTGAAGCTTTCTTT. Protein: CASSLQGSRTEAFF.

This clone was detected only once. The chain couples TRBV5-1 to TRBJ2-5; 14 nucleotides align to TRBD2. This CDR3 contains 17 residues. Germline CDR1 is SGHRS and CDR2 is YFSETQ. J gave up 4 bases and V 4 bases, and 9 bases lay outside the gene matches. CDR3 in DNA: TGCGCCAGCAGCCCCGGGACTAGCGGGAGAGGGCGAGAGACCCAGTACTTC. Translating it yields CASSPGTSGRGRETQYF.

This clone was detected a few times. The rearrangement joins TRBV5-6 to TRBJ2-3; D is ambiguous. The CDR3 is made up of 14 amino acids. Germline V gene data show CDR1 as SGHDT and CDR2 as YYEEEE. Trimming removed 1 base from V and 5 bases from J, with 11 bases in between. CDR3 in amino acids: CASSLSLRQDTQYF. As DNA, the CDR3 is TGTGCCAGCAGCTTGTCCCTCCGCCAAGATACGCAGTATTTT. Full variable domain (missing parts from reference TRBV5-6 and TRBJ2-3): DAGVTQSPTHLIKTRGQQVTLRCSPKSGHDTVSWYQQALGQGPQFIFQYYEEEERQRGNFPDRFSGHQFPNYSSELNVNALLLGDSALYLCASSLSLRQDTQYFGPGTRLTVL.

This clone showed up just a few times. The V and J genes are TRBV6-6 and TRBJ2-7; 11 positions agree with TRBD2. Germline V gene data show CDR1 as MNHNY and CDR2 as SVGAGI (reference sequence). V gave up 7 bases and J gave up 6 bases; unmatched junction bases: 8. This CDR3 spans 14 amino acids. Here the CDR3 reads CASTPGLAGGEQYF. The CDR3 bases are TGTGCCAGCACCCCGGGTCTAGCGGGGGGCGAGCAGTACTTC.

V usage is TRBV19 and J usage is TRBJ1-4; a weak D match, TRBD1 (6 bases). Trimming took 8 bases from V and 9 from J, leaving 22 bases between them. Germline V gene lookup returns CDR1 LNHDA and CDR2 SQIVND (reference sequence). The CDR3 spans 15 residues. This CDR3 reads CASSLERRGTQKLFF. In DNA, the CDR3 is TGTGCCAGTTCGTTGGAGCGGAGGGGGACCCAAAAACTGTTTTTT.

The CDR3 DNA follows: TGTGCCAGCAGCGTAGTAGAGAACACCGGGGAGCTGTTTTTT. Protein sequence: CASSVVENTGELFF. The gene calls are TRBV9 and TRBJ2-2; D uncertain. The CDR3 has 14 amino acids. The V end lost 0 bases, the J end lost 1 base, and 4 bases lay between the germline ends. The germline gives CDR1 SGDLS, CDR2 YYNGEE.

V is TRBV10-3 and J is TRBJ2-7; TRBD2 matches at 9 bases. V shed 2 bases and J 2 bases; nucleotides not matched to a gene: 1. The CDR3 is made up of 14 amino acids. Germline V gene data show CDR1 as ENHRY and CDR2 as SYGVKD. The CDR3 coding sequence is TGTGCCATCAGTGAGAGGACTAGCGCCTACGAGCAGTACTTC. Protein: CAISERTSAYEQYF.

The chain employs TRBV11-3 and TRBJ2-2; 11 bases fit TRBD2. The CDR3 covers 15 residues. The trim removed 7 bases at V and 4 bases at J, leaving 5 bases unmatched. The germline V gene has CDR1 SGHNT and CDR2 YENEEA. The CDR3 DNA follows: TGTGCCAGCAATTTAGCGGGAGGGCCCACCGGGGAGCTGTTTTTT. Translation gives CASNLAGGPTGELFF.

V is TRBV7-2 and J is TRBJ2-5, with 11 positions matching TRBD2. Germline V CDR1 and CDR2: SGHTA, FQGNSA. The CDR3 length is 15 residues. Trimming took 0 bases from V and 3 from J; bases not matched to a gene: 0. CDR3 DNA sequence: TGTGCCAGCAGCTTAGCGGGACTAGCGGAAGAGACCCAGTACTTC. Protein sequence: CASSLAGLAEETQYF.

This chain connects TRBV19 to TRBJ2-5; 7 positions agree with TRBD2. Matching the DNA end better, TRBJ2-7 makes the J call doubtful. The CDR3 loop spans 14 amino acids. The germline gives CDR1 LNHDA, CDR2 SQIVND (reference sequence). The DNA of the CDR3 is TGTGCCAGTAGTACCCAGGAGCGGGGCTACGAGCAGTACTTC. Translated: CASSTQERGYEQYF.

The chain recombines TRBV7-2 with TRBJ1-2; weak D call: TRBD1 (5 bases). Germline loops: CDR1 SGHTA, CDR2 FQGNSA. V was trimmed by 5 bases and J by 4 bases, leaving 14 bases between them. The CDR3 is 14 amino acids. CDR3 amino acids: CASSGIAGGYGYTF. CDR3 nucleotides: TGTGCCAGCAGCGGAATAGCGGGGGGCTATGGCTACACCTTC.

The gene calls are TRBV29-1 and TRBJ2-1; 10 bases are shared with TRBD2. The V segment lost 4 bases and the J segment 4 bases; nucleotides outside the gene matches: 7. This CDR3 is built from 15 residues. From germline, CDR1 is SQVTM and CDR2 ANQGSEA. DNA of the CDR3: TGCAGCGTTGGAGTTCCTAGCGGGAGATACAATGAGCAGTTCTTC. As protein: CSVGVPSGRYNEQFF.

This clone has just a few counts. The gene calls are TRBV7-2 and TRBJ2-3; possibly TRBD1 for D (7 bases). The CDR3 sequence is 14 residues long. CDR1 and CDR2 from the germline V gene are SGHTA and FQGNSA. Between the trimmed V and J ends, which lost 5 bases and 6 bases, there was a span of 15 bases. The CDR3 reads CASSLRTGGDTQYF. CDR3 DNA: TGTGCCAGCAGCCTAAGGACAGGAGGGGATACGCAGTATTTT.

This clone turned up a few times. The chain couples TRBV28 to TRBJ1-1, with 7 bases lining up with TRBD1. The CDR3 length is 14 residues. Germline lookup yields CDR1 MDHEN and CDR2 SYDVKM. Losses at the gene ends were 6 bases for V and 5 bases for J; bases not matched to a gene: 9. The CDR3 is CASSGETGRTEAFF. DNA of the CDR3: TGTGCCAGCAGCGGGGAGACAGGGAGGACTGAAGCTTTCTTT.

V usage is TRBV11-3 and J usage is TRBJ2-6; 7 nucleotides line up with TRBD1. Per the germline V gene, CDR1 is SGHNT and CDR2 is YENEEA. V lost 5 bases and J lost 5; bases outside the gene matches: 6. The CDR3 is 15 amino acids. CDR3 bases: TGTGCCAGCAGCCTTGGCAGGGGGTGGGCCAACGTCCTGACTTTC. This sequence encodes CASSLGRGWANVLTF. Variable domain in full (rest from reference TRBV11-3 and TRBJ2-6): EAGVVQSPRYKIIEKKQPVAFWCNPISGHNTLYWYLQNLGQGPELLIRYENEEAVDDSQLPKDRFSAERLKGVDSTLKIQPAELGDSAVYLCASSLGRGWANVLTFGAGSRLTVL.

The V call is TRBV6-5, the J call TRBJ2-1; TRBD2 matches 11 bases. The CDR3 sequence is 14 residues long. Germline V gene sequence: CDR1 MNHEY, CDR2 SVGAGI. V gave up 6 bases and J gave up 4 bases; unmatched junction bases: 2. CDR3 nucleotide sequence: TGTGCCAGCAGGCGGACTAGCGGGTACAATGAGCAGTTCTTC. Protein product: CASRRTSGYNEQFF.

The V and J genes are TRBV4-1 and TRBJ1-1; 9 bases map to TRBD1. V was clipped by 3 bases and J by 3 bases; unmatched bases: 5. Germline CDR1 is MGHRA and CDR2 is YSYEKL. This CDR3 has 15 residues. CDR3 coding DNA: TGCGCCAGCAGCCATGCGGGACAGGGAGACACTGAAGCTTTCTTT. This codes for CASSHAGQGDTEAFF.

This clone was recorded only once. The chain links TRBV27 to TRBJ2-3, with TRBD2 matching 10 bases. J lost 2 bases, V lost 3 bases, and 8 bases had no gene match. Germline CDR1 reads MNHEY; CDR2 reads SMNVEV (reference sequence). The CDR3 sequence is 17 residues long. CDR3 bases: TGTGCCAGCAGTTTTAACCTAGCGGGGGTGAACACAGATACGCAGTATTTT. As protein: CASSFNLAGVNTDTQYF.

V is TRBV19 and J is TRBJ1-5; 7 bases are a match to TRBD1. V lost 5 bases, J lost 5 bases, and 12 bases stayed unmatched. The CDR3 totals 16 residues. Germline V gene lookup returns CDR1 LNHDA and CDR2 SQIVND (reference sequence). The CDR3 is CASSAVRGRWDQPQHF. In nucleotides, the CDR3 is TGTGCCAGTAGTGCCGTAAGGGGGCGGTGGGATCAGCCCCAGCATTTT.

This clone was seen a single time. This rearrangement joins TRBV10-3 to TRBJ2-3, with 9 bases aligning to TRBD2. The CDR3 extends over 16 amino acids. Trimming cost V 3 bases and J 0 bases; bases outside gene matches: 4. The V gene's germline CDR1 is ENHRY and CDR2 SYGVKD. The DNA for the CDR3 is TGTGCCATCAGTGACACAGCGGGAGGCAGCACAGATACGCAGTATTTT. Translated, it gives CAISDTAGGSTDTQYF.

The chain links TRBV11-3 to TRBJ2-5; TRBD2 is a possible D gene (7 bases). The length of the CDR3 is 16 residues. In germline, CDR1 is SGHNT, CDR2 YENEEA. The V end lost 0 bases, the J end lost 6 bases, and 17 bases lay between the germline ends. This chain's CDR3 is CASSLDSGLGGQTQYF. CDR3 coding DNA: TGTGCCAGCAGCTTAGATTCCGGGCTGGGGGGGCAGACCCAGTACTTC.

This clone was seen a few times. This chain joins TRBV7-2 and TRBJ1-5; D is unresolved. Germline V gene lookup returns CDR1 SGHTA and CDR2 FQGNSA. Trimming cost V 1 base and J 1 base, with 8 bases left between them. The CDR3 sequence is 15 residues long. CDR3 coding DNA: TGTGCCAGCAGCTTAGTGGCACGGAGCAATCAGCCCCAGCATTTT. It translates to CASSLVARSNQPQHF.

The chain joins TRBV2 to TRBJ2-5; TRBD1 matches at 7 bases. V lost 3 bases to trimming and J lost 5 bases; unmatched junction nucleotides: 9. Germline CDR1 and CDR2: SNHLY and FYNNEI. The CDR3 is made up of 15 amino acids. CDR3 bases: TGTGCCAGCAGTGAGGGGACAGCCGAGGGGGAGACCCAGTACTTC. Amino acid sequence: CASSEGTAEGETQYF.

The chain couples TRBV5-1 to TRBJ2-1; 8 bases map to TRBD1. After removal of 3 bases from V and 6 bases from J, the junction contained 8 bases not matched to a gene. The CDR3 has 15 amino acids. Germline V gene lookup returns CDR1 SGHRS and CDR2 YFSETQ. Here the CDR3 reads CASSSGRTGSNEQFF. The CDR3 DNA reads as TGCGCCAGCAGCTCAGGCCGGACAGGGTCCAATGAGCAGTTCTTC.

This clone was seen only once. The chain is built from TRBV6-5 and TRBJ2-3; D may match TRBD1 or TRBD2 (5 bases each). Germline V lookup: CDR1 MNHEY, CDR2 SVGAGI. The ends were cut back, 5 bases at V and 7 bases at J, with 19 bases in the middle. This CDR3 has 15 amino acids. The CDR3 sequence is CASSPRYPGPYTQYF. The CDR3 nucleotides read TGTGCCAGCAGTCCCCGATATCCGGGGCCATATACGCAGTATTTT.

The V call is TRBV6-6, the J call TRBJ1-4, with TRBD1 as a possible D gene (6 bases). This CDR3 contains 16 residues. The germline gives CDR1 MNHNY, CDR2 SVGAGI (reference sequence). V was pared by 0 bases and J by 6 bases, with 14 bases between. The CDR3 loop reads CASSYSRGHGDEKLFF. DNA for the CDR3: TGTGCCAGCAGTTACTCGAGGGGACACGGAGATGAAAAACTGTTTTTT.

The chain combines TRBV13 with TRBJ1-1, with TRBD1 matching over 7 bases. The germline gives CDR1 PRHDT, CDR2 FYEKMQ (reference sequence). The CDR3 runs 15 residues. V was pared by 5 bases and J by 0 bases, with 6 bases of the junction left unmatched. The CDR3 DNA sequence: TGTGCCAGCAGCGCAGGACAGGTGATGAACACTGAAGCTTTCTTT. This translates into CASSAGQVMNTEAFF.

This chain joins TRBV18 and TRBJ2-3, with D perhaps TRBD1 or TRBD2 (5 bases each). The germline V gene has CDR1 KGHSH and CDR2 LQKENI. With 3 bases removed from V and 0 bases from J, the gap between germline ends came to 16 bases. The CDR3 consists of 17 residues. The CDR3: CASSPEKGTRSTDTQYF. CDR3 nucleotide sequence: TGTGCCAGCTCACCGGAAAAGGGGACGAGGAGCACAGATACGCAGTATTTT. Together with reference TRBV18 and TRBJ2-3, the CDR3 gives the full variable domain: NAGVMQNPRHLVRRRGQEARLRCSPMKGHSHVYWYRQLPEEGLKFMVYLQKENIIDESGMPKERFSAEFPKEGPSILRIQQVVRGDSAAYFCASSPEKGTRSTDTQYFGPGTRLTVL.